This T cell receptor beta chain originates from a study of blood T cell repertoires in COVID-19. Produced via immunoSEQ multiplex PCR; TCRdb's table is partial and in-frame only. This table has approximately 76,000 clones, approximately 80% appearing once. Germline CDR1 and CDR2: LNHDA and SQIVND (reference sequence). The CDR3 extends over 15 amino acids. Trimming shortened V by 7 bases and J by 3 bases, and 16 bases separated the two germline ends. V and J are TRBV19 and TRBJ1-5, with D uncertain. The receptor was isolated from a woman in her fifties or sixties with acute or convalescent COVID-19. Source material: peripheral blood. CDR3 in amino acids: CASTHRRDLNQPQHF. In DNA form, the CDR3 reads TGTGCCAGTACCCACAGACGAGACCTCAATCAGCCCCAGCATTTT.